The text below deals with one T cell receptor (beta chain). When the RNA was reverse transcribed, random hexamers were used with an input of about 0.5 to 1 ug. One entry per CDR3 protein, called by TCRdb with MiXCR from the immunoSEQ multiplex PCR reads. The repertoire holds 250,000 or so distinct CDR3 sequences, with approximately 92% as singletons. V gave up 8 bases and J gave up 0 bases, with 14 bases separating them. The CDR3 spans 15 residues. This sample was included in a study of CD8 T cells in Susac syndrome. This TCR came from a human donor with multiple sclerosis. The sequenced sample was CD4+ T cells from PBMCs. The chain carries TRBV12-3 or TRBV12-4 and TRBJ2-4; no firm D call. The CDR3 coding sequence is TGTGCCAGCGGGTTCGGAAACTTAGCCAAAAACATTCAGTACTTC. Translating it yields CASGFGNLAKNIQYF.